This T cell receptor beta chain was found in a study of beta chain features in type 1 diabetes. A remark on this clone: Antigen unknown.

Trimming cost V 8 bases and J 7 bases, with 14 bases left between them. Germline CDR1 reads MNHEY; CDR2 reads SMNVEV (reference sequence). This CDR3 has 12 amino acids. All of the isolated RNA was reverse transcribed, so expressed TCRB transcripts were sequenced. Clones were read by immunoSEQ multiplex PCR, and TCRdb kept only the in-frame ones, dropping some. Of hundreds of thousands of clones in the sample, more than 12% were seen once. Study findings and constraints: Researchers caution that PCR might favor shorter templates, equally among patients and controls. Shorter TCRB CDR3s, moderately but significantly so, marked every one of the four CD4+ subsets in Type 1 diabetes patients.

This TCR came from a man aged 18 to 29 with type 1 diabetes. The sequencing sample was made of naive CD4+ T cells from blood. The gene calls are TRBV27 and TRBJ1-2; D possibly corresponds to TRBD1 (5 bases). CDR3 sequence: CASVARGGGYTF. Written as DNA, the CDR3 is TGTGCCAGCGTAGCTAGGGGAGGTGGCTACACCTTC.